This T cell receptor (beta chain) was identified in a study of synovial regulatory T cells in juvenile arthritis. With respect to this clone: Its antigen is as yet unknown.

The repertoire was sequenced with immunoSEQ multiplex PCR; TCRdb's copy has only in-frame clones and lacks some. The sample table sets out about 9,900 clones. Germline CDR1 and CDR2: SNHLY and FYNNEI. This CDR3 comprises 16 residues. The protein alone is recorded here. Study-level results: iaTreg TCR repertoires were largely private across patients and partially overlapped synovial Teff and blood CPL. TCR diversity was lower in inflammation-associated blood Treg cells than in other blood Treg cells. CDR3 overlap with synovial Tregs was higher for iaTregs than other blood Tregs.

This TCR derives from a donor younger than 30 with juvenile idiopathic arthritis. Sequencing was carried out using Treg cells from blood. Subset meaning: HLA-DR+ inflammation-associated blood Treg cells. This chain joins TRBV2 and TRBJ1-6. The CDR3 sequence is CASSALSSSYNSPLHF.